These T cell receptor beta chains were read from a single sample in a study of blood T cell repertoires in COVID-19. Here immunoSEQ multiplex PCR was the method, and the copy in TCRdb shows in-frame clones only, minus some. The profile shows 180,000 or so clones, over 80% of them singletons. The sample taken for sequencing was peripheral blood. The receptors originated from a woman aged 40 to 50 with COVID-19, enrolled during active disease. Each CDR3 is given with its conserved first and last residue. Fields, in order: V gene, J gene, clone size, D gene, CDR3 protein, CDR3 DNA. The D gene is left open where the match is weak. For some rows the clone size is stated as once, few or many, or as a class when expanded; others skip it.

v_gene: TRBV3-1/TRBV3-2
j_gene: TRBJ2-5
abundance: -
d_gene: -
CDR3aa: CASSQGSGKETQYF
CDR3nt: TGTGCCAGCAGCCAAGGATCAGGGAAGGAGACCCAGTACTTC

v_gene: TRBV19
j_gene: TRBJ2-5
abundance: -
d_gene: TRBD1
CDR3aa: CASSKLKGQSQETQYF
CDR3nt: TGTGCCAGTAGTAAATTAAAGGGACAGAGCCAAGAGACCCAGTACTTC

v_gene: TRBV3-1/TRBV3-2
j_gene: TRBJ2-3
abundance: -
d_gene: -
CDR3aa: CASSHPTTPQDTQYF
CDR3nt: TGTGCCAGCAGCCACCCGACTACCCCTCAGGATACGCAGTATTTT

v_gene: TRBV6-5
j_gene: TRBJ1-2
abundance: few
d_gene: -
CDR3aa: CASTSTSYGYTF
CDR3nt: TGTGCCAGCACTTCGACAAGCTATGGCTACACCTTC

v_gene: TRBV3-1/TRBV3-2
j_gene: TRBJ1-1
abundance: -
d_gene: -
CDR3aa: CASSQGGRAVAEAFF
CDR3nt: TGTGCCAGCAGTCAAGGGGGGAGGGCAGTCGCTGAAGCTTTCTTT

v_gene: TRBV29-1
j_gene: TRBJ1-2
abundance: many
d_gene: -
CDR3aa: CSVEDQGNYGYTF
CDR3nt: TGCAGCGTTGAAGATCAGGGGAACTATGGCTACACCTTC

v_gene: TRBV25-1
j_gene: TRBJ1-6
abundance: -
d_gene: -
CDR3aa: CASSEVGWSPLHF
CDR3nt: TGTGCCAGCAGCGAGGTCGGATGGTCACCCCTCCACTTT

v_gene: TRBV7-8
j_gene: TRBJ1-2
abundance: -
d_gene: -
CDR3aa: CASSLMIENYGYTF
CDR3nt: TGTGCCAGCAGCTTAATGATAGAGAACTATGGCTACACCTTC

v_gene: TRBV11-2
j_gene: TRBJ2-1
abundance: -
d_gene: TRBD2
CDR3aa: CASSFRLAGGDEQFF
CDR3nt: TGTGCCAGCAGCTTTAGACTAGCGGGAGGGGATGAGCAGTTCTTC

v_gene: TRBV5-4
j_gene: TRBJ1-4
abundance: few
d_gene: TRBD1
CDR3aa: CASSLRQGGEKLFF
CDR3nt: TGTGCCAGCAGCTTGAGACAGGGCGGAGAAAAACTGTTTTTT

v_gene: TRBV7-9
j_gene: TRBJ1-1
abundance: -
d_gene: -
CDR3aa: CASSLGAGAEAFF
CDR3nt: TGTGCCAGCAGCCTGGGGGCAGGCGCTGAAGCTTTCTTT

v_gene: TRBV27
j_gene: TRBJ1-5
abundance: -
d_gene: -
CDR3aa: CASRPRAGNQPQHF
CDR3nt: TGTGCCAGCAGACCCAGGGCAGGGAATCAGCCCCAGCATTTT

v_gene: TRBV5-6
j_gene: TRBJ2-3
abundance: few
d_gene: -
CDR3aa: CASSLWTALTTQYF
CDR3nt: TGTGCCAGCAGCTTGTGGACTGCCCTGACTACGCAGTATTTT

v_gene: TRBV9
j_gene: TRBJ1-1
abundance: -
d_gene: -
CDR3aa: CASSGITQTRTEAFF
CDR3nt: TGTGCCAGCAGCGGAATCACACAGACCAGGACTGAAGCTTTCTTT

v_gene: TRBV4-2
j_gene: TRBJ2-7
abundance: -
d_gene: -
CDR3aa: CASSQDGGLLYEQYF
CDR3nt: TGTGCCAGCAGCCAAGATGGGGGACTTCTCTACGAGCAGTACTTC

v_gene: TRBV19
j_gene: TRBJ1-6
abundance: few
d_gene: -
CDR3aa: CASSAVPSSYNSPLHF
CDR3nt: TGTGCCAGTAGTGCGGTCCCGAGCTCCTATAATTCACCCCTCCACTTT

v_gene: TRBV7-3
j_gene: TRBJ1-1
abundance: -
d_gene: -
CDR3aa: CASSRDTVNTEAFF
CDR3nt: TGTGCCAGCAGCCGGGACACCGTGAACACTGAAGCTTTCTTT

v_gene: TRBV7-3
j_gene: TRBJ2-3
abundance: -
d_gene: -
CDR3aa: CASSPSQGWDTQYF
CDR3nt: TGTGCCAGCAGCCCAAGTCAGGGGTGGGATACGCAGTATTTT

v_gene: TRBV2
j_gene: TRBJ1-1
abundance: -
d_gene: TRBD1
CDR3aa: CASSQGGNTEAFF
CDR3nt: TGTGCCAGTTCCCAGGGGGGGAACACTGAAGCTTTCTTT

v_gene: TRBV20-1
j_gene: TRBJ2-6
abundance: -
d_gene: TRBD1
CDR3aa: CSASAQGAGANVLTF
CDR3nt: TGCAGTGCTAGTGCACAGGGGGCTGGGGCCAACGTCCTGACTTTC

v_gene: TRBV4-2
j_gene: TRBJ2-1
abundance: once
d_gene: TRBD2
CDR3aa: CASSQVGSGGHPAGDEQFF
CDR3nt: TGTGCCAGCAGCCAAGTGGGTAGCGGGGGGCACCCGGCGGGAGATGAGCAGTTCTTC

v_gene: TRBV5-6
j_gene: TRBJ2-4
abundance: -
d_gene: TRBD1
CDR3aa: CASSSGQGAYIQYF
CDR3nt: TGTGCCAGCAGCTCGGGACAGGGGGCATACATTCAGTACTTC

v_gene: TRBV5-1
j_gene: TRBJ1-2
abundance: -
d_gene: -
CDR3aa: CASSLDGEGTYGYTF
CDR3nt: TGCGCCAGCAGCTTGGACGGGGAAGGTACCTATGGCTACACCTTC